This TCR beta chain was retrieved from a study of T-cell memory formation after mild COVID-19. Study-wide context: TCR clusters were mostly confined to one donor each. The study's findings and limits: Clones that contracted from day 15 to 85 were balanced CD4/CD8, while later expanders leaned CD4+. Mainly in CM and EM were contracting CD4+ clones; CD8+ were in EMRA. The study detected some responding clones in pre-infection memory, suggesting cross-reactive memory joined.

The V end was cut by 4 bases, the J end by 12 bases, with 19 bases between. The CDR3 totals 15 residues. CDR1 and CDR2 (germline): KGHSH, LQKENI. On this clonotype itself: Its specificity is not known.

TCRdb reprocessed the 5' RACE reads with MiXCR, giving one entry per CDR3 protein. The repertoire includes 55,000 to 80,000 distinct CDR3 sequences, roughly 9.9% of them detected once, and around 1.1% sits in the top ten. Source material: PBMCs or a T cell subset sorted from them (not recorded which). The chain uses TRBV18 and TRBJ1-6; D perhaps matches TRBD1 (5 bases). The sequence was obtained from a young man who had mild COVID-19 (a few samples of this study predate the infection). Cell type and time point are not known. CDR3 in amino acids: CASSRVQGLQEPLHF. The CDR3, as DNA: TGTGCCAGCTCACGTGTGCAGGGTCTGCAGGAACCCCTCCACTTT.